This record covers a single TCR beta chain. This sample is drawn from a study of blood T cell repertoires in COVID-19. Authors' analysis steps: From reference gene primer amplification, estimates of nucleated cell counts were derived. Some clones are missing from TCRdb's copy, which holds only in-frame ones; the method was immunoSEQ multiplex PCR. V and J calls plus clone size are reproduced from that table; the DNA served to infer D and trimming. The sample lists 200,000 to 300,000 clones; about 90% were seen once. Participants were aged about 18 to 100 years, lived in under 30 US areas, and enrolled virtually. Participants were placed into cohorts based on the clinical history they reported. Trimming took 7 bases from V and 4 from J, leaving 19 bases between them. Looked up from germline, CDR1 is LNHDA and CDR2 is SQIVND (reference sequence). The CDR3 length is 16 residues.

The rearrangement links TRBV19 to TRBJ2-2; maybe TRBD1 (5 bases). Sequences were obtained from PBMCs or T cells enriched from blood (not recorded which). This receptor was obtained from a woman aged 30 to 39 with acute COVID-19. The CDR3 nucleotides are TGTGCCAGTACCATCTTGGCAGGGTCGGGCACCGGGGAGCTGTTTTTT. Translating it yields CASTILAGSGTGELFF.